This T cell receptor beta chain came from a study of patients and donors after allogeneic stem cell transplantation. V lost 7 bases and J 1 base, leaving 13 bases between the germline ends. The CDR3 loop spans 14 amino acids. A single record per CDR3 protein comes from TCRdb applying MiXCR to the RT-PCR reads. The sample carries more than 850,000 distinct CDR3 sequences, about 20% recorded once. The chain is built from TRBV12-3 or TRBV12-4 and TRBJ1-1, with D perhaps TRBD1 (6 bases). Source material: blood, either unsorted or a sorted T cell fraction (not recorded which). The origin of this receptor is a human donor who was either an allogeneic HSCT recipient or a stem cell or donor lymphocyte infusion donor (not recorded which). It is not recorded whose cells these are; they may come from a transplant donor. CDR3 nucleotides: TGTGCCAGCACCTTAAAACAGGGGAACACTGAAGCTTTCTTT. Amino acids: CASTLKQGNTEAFF.